This TCR beta chain was documented in a study of T cell changes during pregnancy in multiple sclerosis. Clones were sequenced by immunoSEQ multiplex PCR, and TCRdb holds only the in-frame ones, with some missing. The sample holds fewer than 35,000 clones, roughly 91% seen once. This clone was observed a few times. Sequenced here: CD4+ T cells from peripheral blood mononuclear cells, sampled after pregnancy. This TCR was sampled from a female donor with multiple sclerosis, enrolled in a pregnancy study.

Here the CDR3 reads CASSRDRFLREKLFF. The CDR3 DNA is TGTGCCAGCAGCAGAGACAGGTTTCTTAGGGAAAAACTGTTTTTT. The chain recombines TRBV7-9 with TRBJ1-4; tentatively, D is TRBD1 (6 bases). Germline CDR1 SEHNR, CDR2 FQNEAQ (reference sequence). The V end was cut by 5 bases, the J end by 8 bases, with 18 bases between. The CDR3 runs to 15 residues.